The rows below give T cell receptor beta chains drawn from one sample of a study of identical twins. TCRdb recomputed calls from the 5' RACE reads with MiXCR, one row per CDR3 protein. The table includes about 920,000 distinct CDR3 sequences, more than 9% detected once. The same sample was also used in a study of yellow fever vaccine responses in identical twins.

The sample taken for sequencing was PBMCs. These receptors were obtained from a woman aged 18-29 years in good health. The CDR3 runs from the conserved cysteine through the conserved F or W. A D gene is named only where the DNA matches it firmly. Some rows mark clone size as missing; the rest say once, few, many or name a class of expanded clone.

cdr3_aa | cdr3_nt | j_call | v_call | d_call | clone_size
CSAEGLAPYEQYF | TGCAGTGCAGAGGGACTAGCCCCCTACGAGCAGTACTTC | TRBJ2-7 | TRBV20-1 | TRBD2 | -
CASSSSPGTGVPGELFF | TGTGCCAGCAGTTCCTCACCCGGGACAGGGGTTCCCGGGGAGCTGTTTTTT | TRBJ2-2 | TRBV28 | TRBD1 | many
CASKGLAGAVWEQYF | TGTGCCAGCAAGGGACTAGCGGGAGCCGTCTGGGAGCAGTACTTC | TRBJ2-7 | TRBV28 | TRBD2 | few
CASSPPMGNTGELFF | TGTGCCAGCAGCCCCCCGATGGGAAACACCGGGGAGCTGTTTTTT | TRBJ2-2 | TRBV7-9 | - | -
CASSLTRGLVAGELFF | TGTGCCAGCAGTTTAACCAGGGGGCTAGTGGCCGGGGAGCTGTTTTTT | TRBJ2-2 | TRBV27 | TRBD1 | -
CASSLLDPRTDTQYF | TGTGCCAGCAGCTTATTAGACCCTCGCACAGATACGCAGTATTTT | TRBJ2-3 | TRBV7-8 | - | many
CSAAGTGVGGYTF | TGCAGTGCCGCCGGGACAGGGGTGGGTGGCTACACCTTC | TRBJ1-2 | TRBV20-1 | TRBD1 | few
CASSPGTYNGNEQYF | TGTGCCAGCAGCCCCGGGACATATAATGGGAACGAGCAGTACTTC | TRBJ2-7 | TRBV3-1 | - | -
CASSLGTLSSYEQYF | TGTGCCAGCAGCTTAGGGACACTGAGCTCCTACGAGCAGTACTTC | TRBJ2-7 | TRBV7-3 | - | few
CASSEYSGRNTDTQYF | TGTGCCAGCAGTGAATACAGCGGGAGAAACACAGATACGCAGTATTTT | TRBJ2-3 | TRBV2 | TRBD2 | -
CASSQGSAVVRNEQFF | TGTGCCAGCAGCCAAGGGTCAGCGGTTGTGCGCAATGAGCAGTTCTTC | TRBJ2-1 | TRBV14 | - | few
CASSLLAGGIPYVYEQYF | TGTGCCAGCAGTTTATTAGCGGGAGGTATACCCTACGTGTACGAGCAGTACTTC | TRBJ2-7 | TRBV27 | TRBD2 | -
CASSYSRVNPGELFF | TGTGCCAGCAGTTACTCCAGGGTTAACCCCGGGGAGCTGTTTTTT | TRBJ2-2 | TRBV6-2/TRBV6-3 | - | -
CASSLITGELFF | TGTGCCAGCAGCTTGATTACCGGGGAGCTGTTTTTT | TRBJ2-2 | TRBV5-6 | - | -
CASSSSQGATGANVLTF | TGCGCCAGCAGCTCGAGTCAGGGGGCGACCGGGGCCAACGTCCTGACTTTC | TRBJ2-6 | TRBV5-1 | TRBD1 | -
CASSDLYQETQYF | TGCGCCAGCAGCGATCTGTACCAAGAGACCCAGTACTTC | TRBJ2-5 | TRBV5-1 | - | -
CASSQDSGVIEKLFF | TGCGCCAGCAGCCAAGATTCCGGGGTTATCGAAAAACTGTTTTTT | TRBJ1-4 | TRBV4-1 | - | -
CATSQGRFENQPQHF | TGTGCCACCAGTCAAGGGAGGTTTGAGAATCAGCCCCAGCATTTT | TRBJ1-5 | TRBV24-1 | - | few
CASSQDSPYEQYF | TGTGCCAGCAGTCAGGACAGTCCCTACGAGCAGTACTTC | TRBJ2-7 | TRBV28 | - | -
CGRGSGNSPLHF | TGCGGGCGGGGTTCTGGGAATTCACCCCTCCACTTT | TRBJ1-6 | TRBV20-1 | - | few
CASSRGLAGATDTQYF | TGTGCCAGCAGCCGGGGACTAGCGGGCGCCACAGATACGCAGTATTTT | TRBJ2-3 | TRBV7-6 | TRBD2 | -
CATSDRGGTSGRKDTQYF | TGTGCCACCAGTGACCGCGGTGGGACTAGCGGGAGAAAAGATACGCAGTATTTT | TRBJ2-3 | TRBV24-1 | TRBD2 | few
CASSQSAGHNTEAFF | TGTGCCAGCAGCCAATCCGCAGGGCATAACACTGAAGCTTTCTTT | TRBJ1-1 | TRBV16 | - | -
CASSLSSPNEQFF | TGTGCCAGCAGCTTATCGAGTCCCAATGAGCAGTTCTTC | TRBJ2-1 | TRBV7-3 | - | few
CASSQDRVDEQYF | TGTGCCAGCTCACAGGACAGGGTGGACGAGCAGTACTTC | TRBJ2-7 | TRBV18 | TRBD1 | -
CASSLGDYRYDEQFF | TGTGCCAGCAGCTTAGGGGACTACCGTTACGATGAGCAGTTCTTC | TRBJ2-1 | TRBV7-3 | TRBD2 | -
CASSRASGGLTDTQYF | TGTGCCAGCAGCCGGGCGAGTGGGGGCCTCACAGATACGCAGTATTTT | TRBJ2-3 | TRBV4-2 | - | -
CASSPAWGQPQHF | TGTGCCAGCAGTCCCGCATGGGGTCAGCCCCAGCATTTT | TRBJ1-5 | TRBV27 | - | -
CASSLAGPPTEQYF | TGTGCCAGCAGTTTAGCCGGACCTCCTACCGAGCAGTACTTC | TRBJ2-7 | TRBV27 | - | once
CASSALLGGQETQYF | TGTGCCAGCAGCGCTCTCTTGGGAGGCCAAGAGACCCAGTACTTC | TRBJ2-5 | TRBV11-2 | - | once
CASGAQPGEQYF | TGTGCCAGCGGAGCACAGCCAGGGGAGCAGTACTTC | TRBJ2-7 | TRBV7-9 | - | -
CASSLLQEQYF | TGTGCCAGCAGCCTTCTACAAGAGCAGTACTTC | TRBJ2-7 | TRBV3-1 | - | many
CASSSRDRGGTEAFF | TGCGCCAGCAGCTCGAGAGACAGGGGGGGGACTGAAGCTTTCTTT | TRBJ1-1 | TRBV5-1 | TRBD1 | few
CASGRGQGFQETQYF | TGTGCCAGCGGCCGGGGACAGGGGTTCCAAGAGACCCAGTACTTC | TRBJ2-5 | TRBV7-9 | TRBD1 | -
CASRSWGAGNQPQHF | TGTGCCAGCAGGAGTTGGGGGGCCGGCAATCAGCCCCAGCATTTT | TRBJ1-5 | TRBV6-1 | - | -
CASRQTLYEQYF | TGTGCCAGCAGGCAAACACTCTACGAGCAGTACTTC | TRBJ2-7 | TRBV6-6 | - | -
CASTHRVQNEQFF | TGTGCCAGTACTCACAGGGTACAGAATGAGCAGTTCTTC | TRBJ2-1 | TRBV19 | - | -
CSVNPRSGETQYF | TGCAGCGTTAACCCCCGGTCCGGAGAGACCCAGTACTTC | TRBJ2-5 | TRBV29-1 | - | -
CCARSPAGSSYEQYF | TGCTGTGCTAGGTCCCCAGCGGGGAGCTCCTACGAGCAGTACTTC | TRBJ2-7 | TRBV20-1 | TRBD2 | few
CASEGTGANVLTF | TGTGCCAGCGAAGGAACTGGGGCCAACGTCCTGACTTTC | TRBJ2-6 | TRBV18 | - | many
CASSQDEGPRETQYF | TGTGCCAGCAGCCAAGATGAGGGACCGCGGGAGACCCAGTACTTC | TRBJ2-5 | TRBV4-2 | - | few
CASSQEGQGASTDTQYF | TGTGCCAGCAGCCAAGAGGGTCAGGGGGCGTCCACAGATACGCAGTATTTT | TRBJ2-3 | TRBV4-2 | TRBD1 | few
CASSLSLTGASWNTEAFF | TGTGCCAGCAGCTTAAGCTTAACAGGGGCCAGTTGGAACACTGAAGCTTTCTTT | TRBJ1-1 | TRBV11-1 | TRBD1 | few
CASRPGTGFDEQFF | TGTGCCAGCAGGCCCGGGACAGGGTTCGATGAGCAGTTCTTC | TRBJ2-1 | TRBV6-1 | TRBD1 | -
CASSIGAVAYGYTF | TGTGCCAGTAGTATAGGGGCGGTGGCCTATGGCTACACCTTC | TRBJ1-2 | TRBV19 | - | few
CSANIPGLYNEQFF | TGCAGTGCCAACATACCGGGACTATACAATGAGCAGTTCTTC | TRBJ2-1 | TRBV20-1 | TRBD2 | -
CASSQDDISYEQYF | TGTGCCAGCAGCCAAGACGACATCTCCTACGAGCAGTACTTC | TRBJ2-7 | TRBV14 | - | many
CASSKHSGGSSYEQYF | TGTGCCAGCAGCAAACATAGCGGGGGGAGCTCCTACGAGCAGTACTTC | TRBJ2-7 | TRBV7-9 | TRBD2 | -
CSVEDLLTSWSGIQYF | TGCAGCGTTGAAGATCTTCTCACTAGCTGGTCTGGCATTCAGTACTTC | TRBJ2-4 | TRBV29-1 | - | -
CASSQQFF | TGTGCCAGCAGCCAGCAGTTCTTC | TRBJ2-1 | TRBV3-1 | - | few
CSATQGGNEQFF | TGCAGTGCGACACAGGGAGGCAATGAGCAGTTCTTC | TRBJ2-1 | TRBV20-1 | - | few
CAISEFPGSGRGPEAFF | TGTGCCATCAGTGAGTTCCCTGGGTCAGGGAGAGGGCCCGAAGCTTTCTTT | TRBJ1-1 | TRBV10-3 | - | -